This TCR beta chain was identified during a study of shared clonotypes between healthy human individuals. This clone was observed a few times. Terminally differentiated effector memory CD45RA+ cells were left out of the naive CD8 fraction, which was CD45RO-negative and positively selected for CCR7. Germline trimming cut 6 bases from V and 3 bases from J; bases unmatched to any gene: 4. The CDR3 covers 14 residues. Germline V gene sequence: CDR1 MDHEN, CDR2 SYDVKM. The table came from immunoSEQ multiplex PCR; TCRdb's copy has only in-frame clones and leaves some out. Among about 870,000 clones listed, about 92% were seen once.

This clonotype originated in a man aged 30-40 years in good health. The material sequenced was naive CD8+ T cells sorted from blood. The rearrangement uses TRBV28 and TRBJ1-5; 8 bases agree with TRBD1. CDR3 DNA sequence: TGTGCCAGCAGACAGGGGGAGATCAATCAGCCCCAGCATTTT. It is translated as CASRQGEINQPQHF. Full variable domain (outside the CDR3, taken from reference TRBV28 and TRBJ1-5): DVKVTQSSRYLVKRTGEKVFLECVQDMDHENMFWYRQDPGLGLRLIYFSYDVKMKEKGDIPEGYSVSREKKERFSLILESASTNQTSMYLCASRQGEINQPQHFGDGTRLSIL.